These 17 T cell receptor beta chains originate from one sample sequenced in a study of cytomegalovirus exposure and HLA in healthy donors. The table came from immunoSEQ multiplex PCR; TCRdb's copy has only in-frame clones and leaves some out. The data contain 70,000 to 75,000 clones, around 94% of them seen just once; the ten biggest clones take up 1.5% to 2%. Sequencing used PBMCs. Receptor source: a woman between 18 and 30 years old in good health and CMV-seropositive.

The chain's CDR3 is CASSRDRVASNQPQHF. The CDR3 bases are TGTGCCAGTAGCCGCGACAGGGTGGCTAGCAATCAGCCCCAGCATTTT. The genes are TRBV19 and TRBJ1-5, with 7 bases aligning to TRBD1. Trimming at V came to 6 bases and at J to 0 bases, leaving 8 bases not matched to a gene. The CDR3 runs to 16 residues. Germline CDR1 and CDR2: LNHDA and SQIVND (reference sequence).

The chain couples TRBV7-2 to TRBJ1-2; 11 nucleotides align to TRBD1. The CDR3 runs to 18 residues. CDR1 is SGHTA, CDR2 FQGNSA, per germline. V lost 5 bases, J lost 6 bases, and 17 bases stayed unmatched. Written as DNA, the CDR3 is TGTGCCAGCAGCCGTTACTCTATCCCGGGACAGGGGGGAAATGGCTACACCTTC. Protein sequence: CASSRYSIPGQGGNGYTF.

The chain links TRBV7-9 to TRBJ2-1; 7 bases fit TRBD2. Trimming at V came to 0 bases and at J to 6 bases, leaving 5 bases not matched to a gene. CDR1 is SEHNR and CDR2 is FQNEAQ in the germline V gene (reference sequence). The CDR3 extends over 15 amino acids. CDR3 DNA sequence: TGTGCCAGCAGCTTAGCCCGGGGGGAGGGCAATGAGCAGTTCTTC. This translates into CASSLARGEGNEQFF. Full variable domain (remainder filled in from reference TRBV7-9 and TRBJ2-1): DTGVSQNPRHKITKRGQNVTFRCDPISEHNRLYWYRQTLGQGPEFLTYFQNEAQLEKSRLLSDRFSAERPKGSFSTLEIQRTEQGDSAMYLCASSLARGEGNEQFFGPGTRLTVL.

J is TRBJ2-5 and V is TRBV2; D unresolved. The V gene lost 5 bases and the J gene lost 0 bases, with 19 bases spanning the gap. The CDR3 runs 17 residues. The germline V gene encodes CDR1 SNHLY and CDR2 FYNNEI. CDR3 in amino acids: CASSTNTRTLYQETQYF. The CDR3 DNA reads TGTGCCAGCAGTACGAATACTCGAACTTTGTACCAAGAGACCCAGTACTTC.

The rearrangement joins TRBV7-2 to TRBJ2-1, with D possibly matching TRBD2 (7 bases). V was shortened by 5 bases and J by 4 bases, with 24 bases between the two germline ends. The length of the CDR3 is 18 residues. The germline gives CDR1 SGHTA, CDR2 FQGNSA. The CDR3 protein is CASSQWGGPGDTYNEQFF. The CDR3 DNA sequence: TGTGCCAGCAGCCAGTGGGGAGGGCCAGGGGATACTTACAATGAGCAGTTCTTC.

The chain uses TRBV11-3 and TRBJ2-2; 7 bases agree with TRBD2. Trimming cost V 2 bases and J 0 bases; bases outside gene matches: 12. Germline loops: CDR1 SGHNT, CDR2 YENEEA. The CDR3 runs to 19 residues. Here the CDR3 reads CASSLFRPTSPTNTGELFF. The CDR3 DNA is TGTGCCAGCAGCTTATTTCGCCCGACTAGCCCCACGAACACCGGGGAGCTGTTTTTT.

V gene TRBV5-1 combines with J gene TRBJ1-4; 10 bases fit TRBD1. Germline V lookup: CDR1 SGHRS, CDR2 YFSETQ. The CDR3 spans 14 residues. The J segment lost 8 bases and the V segment lost 4 bases, leaving 5 bases of the junction unmatched. DNA of the CDR3: TGCGCCAGCAGCCCGGGACAGGGGAAGGAAAAACTGTTTTTT. Its protein is CASSPGQGKEKLFF.

V is TRBV4-1 and J is TRBJ2-3; 9 bases agree with TRBD1. The CDR3 contains 15 residues. J was trimmed by 3 bases and V by 4 bases; bases with no gene match: 5. In germline, CDR1 is MGHRA, CDR2 YSYEKL. The CDR3 sequence: CASSPGQGLTDTQYF. CDR3 DNA sequence: TGCGCCAGCAGCCCGGGACAGGGTTTGACAGATACGCAGTATTTT.

This clone showed up just once. The V and J genes are TRBV18 and TRBJ1-3; TRBD1 might be the D (6 bases). V lost 0 bases to trimming and J lost 5 bases, with 11 bases between them. Germline V lookup: CDR1 KGHSH, CDR2 LQKENI. CDR3 length: 15 amino acids. In DNA form, the CDR3 reads TGTGCCAGCTCACCACCTGGGGGGGCCAGAAACACCATATATTTT. Amino acids: CASSPPGGARNTIYF.

Here the CDR3 reads CAWSVLDTGELFF. The CDR3 DNA follows: TGTGCCTGGAGTGTACTAGATACCGGGGAGCTGTTTTTT. The genes are TRBV30 and TRBJ2-2; maybe TRBD2 (5 bases). The germline V gene has CDR1 GTSNPN and CDR2 SVGIG (reference sequence). Trimming took off 0 bases at V and 5 bases at J, with 7 bases between the two ends. The CDR3 is 13 amino acids.

The V and J genes are TRBV18 and TRBJ2-3; the match to TRBD2 covers 14 bases. The CDR3 is 16 residues long. CDR1 and CDR2 (germline): KGHSH, LQKENI. Trimming removed 4 bases from V and 4 bases from J; junction bases left unmatched: 4. The CDR3 DNA follows: TGTGCCAGCTCACTCGGGACTAGCGGGAGTTCAGATACGCAGTATTTT. Translated, it gives CASSLGTSGSSDTQYF.

The chain links TRBV5-3 to TRBJ2-2; 14 nucleotides agree with TRBD2. TRBV5-3 falls under the ORF class, with uncertain function. The CDR3 covers 17 residues. V dropped 4 bases and J dropped 7; count of bases not matched to a gene: 9. CDR3 amino acids: CARSGPTSGGAIGELFF. The CDR3 DNA follows: TGTGCCAGAAGCGGACCGACTAGCGGGGGGGCAATCGGGGAGCTGTTTTTT.

This clone was counted between two and nine times. This sequence joins TRBV7-9 and TRBJ1-2; D unclear. V shed 0 bases and J shed 5 bases, with 10 bases lying between them. From germline, CDR1 is SEHNR and CDR2 FQNEAQ (reference sequence). The CDR3 is made up of 14 amino acids. The CDR3 reads CASSLAGPIYGYTF. The CDR3 DNA reads TGTGCCAGCAGCTTAGCTGGCCCGATTTATGGCTACACCTTC.

The gene calls are TRBV5-4 and TRBJ1-4, with 7 bases lining up with TRBD1. The CDR3 runs to 14 residues. Germline CDR1 SGHNT, CDR2 YYREEE (reference sequence). J was trimmed by 3 bases and V by 7 bases; bases with no gene match: 6. CDR3 amino acids: CASQRQGANEKLFF. As DNA, the CDR3 is TGTGCCAGCCAAAGGCAGGGGGCTAATGAAAAACTGTTTTTT.

V and J are TRBV7-7 and TRBJ1-4; TRBD1 agrees at 7 bases. The CDR3 length is 13 residues. J was trimmed by 8 bases and V by 6 bases; bases with no gene match: 6. The germline CDR1 and CDR2 sequences are SSHAT and FNYEAQ (reference sequence). This CDR3 reads CASSGQDGEKLFF. The CDR3 nucleotides read TGTGCCAGCAGTGGACAGGACGGCGAAAAACTGTTTTTT.

The chain employs TRBV9 and TRBJ2-3; D gene uncertain. Germline V gene data show CDR1 as SGDLS and CDR2 as YYNGEE. Trimming took 4 bases from V and 2 from J, leaving 14 bases between them. This CDR3 is 15 amino acids long. CDR3 in amino acids: CASSPTPAYTDTQYF. The CDR3 nucleotides read TGTGCCAGCAGCCCGACACCTGCTTACACAGATACGCAGTATTTT.

The V gene is TRBV30, the J gene TRBJ1-4; D may be TRBD1 (5 bases). Germline loops: CDR1 GTSNPN, CDR2 SVGIG (reference sequence). V dropped 5 bases and J dropped 6 bases, with 16 bases sitting between them. This CDR3 has 14 residues. CDR3 DNA sequence: TGTGCCTGGGCTCGGGGGGGGAGAGATGAAAAACTGTTTTTT. Protein product: CAWARGGRDEKLFF.